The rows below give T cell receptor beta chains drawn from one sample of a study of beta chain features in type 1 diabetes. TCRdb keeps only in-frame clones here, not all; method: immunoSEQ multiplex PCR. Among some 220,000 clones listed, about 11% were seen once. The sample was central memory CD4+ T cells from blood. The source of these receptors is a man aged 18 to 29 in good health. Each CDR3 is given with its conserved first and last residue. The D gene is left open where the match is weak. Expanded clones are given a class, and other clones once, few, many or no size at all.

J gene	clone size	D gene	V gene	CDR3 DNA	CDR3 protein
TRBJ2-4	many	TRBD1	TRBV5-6	TGTGCCAGCAGCTATTCCGGGACAGCAAACATTCAGTACTTC	CASSYSGTANIQYF
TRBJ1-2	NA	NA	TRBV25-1	TGTGCCAGCAGTGAATTGGGCGTTTTTATGCGTGGAGGCTACACCTTC	CASSELGVFMRGGYTF
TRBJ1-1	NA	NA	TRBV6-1	TGTGCCAGCAGTGAAGGGACAATTCTAGGTACTGAAGCTTTCTTT	CASSEGTILGTEAFF
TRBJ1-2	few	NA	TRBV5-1	TGCGCCAGCAGCTTGGATTGGGCCAGGGATGGCTACACCTTC	CASSLDWARDGYTF
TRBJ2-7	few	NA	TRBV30	TGTGCCTGGAGTGAGTCCCTGACTTACGAGCAGTACTTC	CAWSESLTYEQYF
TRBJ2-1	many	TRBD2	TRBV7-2	TGTGCCAGCAGCTCTCGACTAGCGGGAGTAGGTAATGAGCAGTTCTTC	CASSSRLAGVGNEQFF
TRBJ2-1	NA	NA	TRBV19	TGTGCCAGTAGGGGGGTCTCCTACAATGAGCAGTTCTTC	CASRGVSYNEQFF
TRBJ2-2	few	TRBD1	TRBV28	TGTGCCAGCAGTAACCGGAGACAGGGTCACACCGGGGAGCTGTTTTTT	CASSNRRQGHTGELFF
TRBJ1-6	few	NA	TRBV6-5	TGTGCCAGCAGTTACGGGGATTCACCCCTCCACTTT	CASSYGDSPLHF
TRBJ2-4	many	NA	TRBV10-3	TGTGCCATCAGGGTAGAAAACATTCAGTACTTC	CAIRVENIQYF
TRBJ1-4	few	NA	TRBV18	TGTGCCAGCACGAGAGGGGCTAATGAAAAACTGTTTTTT	CASTRGANEKLFF
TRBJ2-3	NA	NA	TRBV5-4	TGTGCCAGCAGCTTTTCGGGAGGCACAGATACGCAGTATTTT	CASSFSGGTDTQYF
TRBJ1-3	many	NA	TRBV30	TGTGCCTGGCTCGCGGCAGCCGGAAACACCATATATTTT	CAWLAAAGNTIYF
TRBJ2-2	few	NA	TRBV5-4	TGTGCCAGCAGCTTGGGGGCCACCGGGGAGCTGTTTTTT	CASSLGATGELFF
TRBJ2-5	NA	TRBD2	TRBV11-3	TGTGCCTGCACGGTGCGGGAGGGCGGAGAGACCCAGTACTTC	CACTVREGGETQYF
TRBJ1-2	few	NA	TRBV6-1	TGTGCCAGCACGAACTATGGCTACACCTTC	CASTNYGYTF
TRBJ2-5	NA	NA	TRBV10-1	TGCGCCAGCAGTGAGGGGCCTGCTGAGACCCAGTACTTC	CASSEGPAETQYF
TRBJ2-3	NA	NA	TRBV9	TGTGCCAGCAGCGTAGGACTTACCACAGATACGCAGTATTTT	CASSVGLTTDTQYF
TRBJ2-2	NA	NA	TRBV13	TGTGCCAGCAGTCCATTAAAAAGCATTTCGGCCGGGGAGCTGTTTTTT	CASSPLKSISAGELFF
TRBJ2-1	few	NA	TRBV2	TGTGCCAGCAGTGCTCAGCTTTCCTCCTACAATGAGCAGTTCTTC	CASSAQLSSYNEQFF
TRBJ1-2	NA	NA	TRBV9	TGTGCCAGCAGCGGCTGGGCCTATGGCTACACCTTC	CASSGWAYGYTF
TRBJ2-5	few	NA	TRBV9	TGTGCCAGCAGCGTAGATTGGGGGCCGGAGACCCAGTACTTC	CASSVDWGPETQYF
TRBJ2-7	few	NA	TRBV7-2	TGTGCCAGCAGCCTCCGACAGTCCTACGAGCAGTACTTC	CASSLRQSYEQYF
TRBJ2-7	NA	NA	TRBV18	TGTGCCAGCTCACCGTCTTACGGTGGAACCTACGAGCAGTACTTC	CASSPSYGGTYEQYF
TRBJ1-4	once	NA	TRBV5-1	TGCGCCAGCAGCCCGGGACAATTCAATGAAAAACTGTTTTTT	CASSPGQFNEKLFF
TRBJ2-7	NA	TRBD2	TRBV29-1	TGCAGCGTTGCCCCCAGCGGGAGCCTCAACGAGCAGTACTTC	CSVAPSGSLNEQYF
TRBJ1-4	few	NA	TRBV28	TGTGCCAGCAGTTTACCCGGGCAACTGTTTTTT	CASSLPGQLFF
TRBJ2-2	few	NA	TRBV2	TGTGCCAGCGGCAGGGTTGGGAACACCGGGGAGCTGTTTTTT	CASGRVGNTGELFF
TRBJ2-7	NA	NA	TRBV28	TGTGCCAGCAGCCTCCCGGGTGGGAACGAGCAGTACTTC	CASSLPGGNEQYF
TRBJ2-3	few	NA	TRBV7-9	TGTGCCAGCAGCCCAAGTTTTAGCGGAACCACAGATACGCAGTATTTT	CASSPSFSGTTDTQYF
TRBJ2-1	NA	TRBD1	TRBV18	TGTGCCAGCTCACCAGCCGGGACAGGGGTCAACAATGAGCAGTTCTTC	CASSPAGTGVNNEQFF
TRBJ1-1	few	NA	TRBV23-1	TGCGCCAGCAGTCAAACCTCCAGCGAATGTATACCTGAAGCTTTCTTT	CASSQTSSECIPEAFF
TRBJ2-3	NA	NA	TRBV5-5	TGTGCCAGCAGCTTGGTTTGGGACGATACGCAGTATTTT	CASSLVWDDTQYF
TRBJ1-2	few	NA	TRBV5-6	TGTGCCAGCAGCTTGGTAGCTGGAGGCTACACCTTC	CASSLVAGGYTF
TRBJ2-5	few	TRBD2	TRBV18	TGTGCCAGCTCACCCGGGACTAGCGGGAGAGAGACCCAGTACTTC	CASSPGTSGRETQYF